The present entry profiles one TCR beta chain with its context. The sample comes from a study of blood T cell repertoires in COVID-19. On the study more broadly: Donors in the United States, Italy and Spain gave samples during acute or convalescent COVID-19.

Here immunoSEQ multiplex PCR was the method, and the copy in TCRdb shows in-frame clones only, minus some. Found here are roughly 350,000 clones, approximately 90% of them singletons; the top ten hold about 3.9%. The clonotype originates from a woman in her fifties or sixties with active or convalescent COVID-19. Sample: peripheral blood.

CDR3: CASAKFGTGGGYEQYF. The CDR3 nucleotides are TGCGCCAGCGCGAAGTTCGGGACAGGGGGCGGGTACGAGCAGTACTTC. This rearrangement joins TRBV5-1 to TRBJ2-7, with 12 bases fitting TRBD1. J lost 4 bases, V lost 7 bases, and 12 bases had no gene match. Germline assignment: CDR1 SGHRS and CDR2 YFSETQ. The CDR3 totals 16 residues.